Many counts were recorded for the clone carrying this T cell receptor (beta chain). Its antigen is undetermined. Germline V gene sequence: CDR1 ENHRY, CDR2 SYGVKD. The V and J ends lost 3 bases and 0 bases, in that order; junction bases with no gene match: 8. There are 18 residues in the CDR3. This sample is part of a study of T cells after yellow fever vaccination. Study conclusions and caveats: The secondary response peaked faster, at day 5 versus 15, but was weaker.

They built TCR cDNA with 5'RACE template switching, a step that put in a universal primer site and UMIs. One entry per CDR3 protein results from TCRdb running MiXCR on the 5' RACE reads. The sample has about 300,000 distinct CDR3 sequences; 3.5% to 4.5% are singletons. The sequenced sample was PBMCs, obtained 5 days after the yellow fever booster vaccination. This rearrangement joins TRBV10-3 to TRBJ2-4; 10 bases line up with TRBD2. The sequence came from a man aged 18-30 years who received the YFV17D yellow fever vaccine. The CDR3 spells CAISDRASGGLAKNIQYF. The CDR3 coding sequence is TGTGCCATCAGTGATAGGGCTAGCGGGGGCCTAGCCAAAAACATTCAGTACTTC.